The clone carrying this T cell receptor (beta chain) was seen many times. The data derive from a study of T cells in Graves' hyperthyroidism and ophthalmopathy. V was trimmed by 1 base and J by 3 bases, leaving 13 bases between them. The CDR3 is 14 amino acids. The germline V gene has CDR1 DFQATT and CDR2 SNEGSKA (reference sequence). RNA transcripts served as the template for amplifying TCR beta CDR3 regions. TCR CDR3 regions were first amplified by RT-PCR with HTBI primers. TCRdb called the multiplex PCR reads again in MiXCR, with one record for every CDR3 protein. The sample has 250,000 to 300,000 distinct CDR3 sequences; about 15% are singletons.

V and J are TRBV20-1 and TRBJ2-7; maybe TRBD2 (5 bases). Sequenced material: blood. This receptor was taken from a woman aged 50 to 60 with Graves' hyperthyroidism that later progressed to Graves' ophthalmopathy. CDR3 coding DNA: TGCAGTGCTAGAGGAGCGGAGATTCTCTACGAGCAGTACTTC. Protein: CSARGAEILYEQYF.